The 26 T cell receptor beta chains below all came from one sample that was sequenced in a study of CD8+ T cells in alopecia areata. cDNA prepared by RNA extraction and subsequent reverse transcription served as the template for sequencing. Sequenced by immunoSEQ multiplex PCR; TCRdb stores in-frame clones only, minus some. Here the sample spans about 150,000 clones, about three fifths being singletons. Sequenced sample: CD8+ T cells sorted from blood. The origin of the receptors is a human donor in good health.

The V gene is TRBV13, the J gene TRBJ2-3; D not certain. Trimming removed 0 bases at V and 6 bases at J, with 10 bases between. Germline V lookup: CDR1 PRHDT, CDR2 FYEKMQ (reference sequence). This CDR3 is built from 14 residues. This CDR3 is CASSLGPSVDTQYF. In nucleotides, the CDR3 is TGTGCCAGCAGCTTAGGACCCTCGGTCGATACGCAGTATTTT.

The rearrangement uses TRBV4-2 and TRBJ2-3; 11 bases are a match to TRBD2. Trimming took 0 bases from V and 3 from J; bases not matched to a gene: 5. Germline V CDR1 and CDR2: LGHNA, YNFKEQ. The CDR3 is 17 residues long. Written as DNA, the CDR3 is TGTGCCAGCAGCCAAGATACTAGCGGGAGTGGGACAGATACGCAGTATTTT. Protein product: CASSQDTSGSGTDTQYF.

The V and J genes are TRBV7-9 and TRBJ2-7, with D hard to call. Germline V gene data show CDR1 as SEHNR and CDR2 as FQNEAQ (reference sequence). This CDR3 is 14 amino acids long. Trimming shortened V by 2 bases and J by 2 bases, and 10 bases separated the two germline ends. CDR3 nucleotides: TGTGCCAGCAGCTTAAGGCAGAACCCCTACGAGCAGTACTTC. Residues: CASSLRQNPYEQYF.

The CDR3 here is CASRERLAGPYNEQFF. In nucleotides, the CDR3 is TGTGCCAGCAGGGAAAGACTAGCGGGACCTTACAATGAGCAGTTCTTC. The chain carries TRBV2 and TRBJ2-1; 11 positions agree with TRBD2. The CDR3 length is 16 residues. Losses at the gene ends were 6 bases for V and 4 bases for J; bases not matched to a gene: 8. Germline values: CDR1 SNHLY, CDR2 FYNNEI.

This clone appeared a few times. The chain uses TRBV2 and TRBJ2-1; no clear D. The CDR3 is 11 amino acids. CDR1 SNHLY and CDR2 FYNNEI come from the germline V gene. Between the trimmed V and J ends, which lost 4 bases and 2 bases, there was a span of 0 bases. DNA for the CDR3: TGTGCCAGCAGTGCCTACAATGAGCAGTTCTTC. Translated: CASSAYNEQFF.

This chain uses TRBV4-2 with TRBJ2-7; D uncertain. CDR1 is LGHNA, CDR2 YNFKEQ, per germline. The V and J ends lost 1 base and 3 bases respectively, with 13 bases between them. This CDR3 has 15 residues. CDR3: CASSQVGDPSYEQYF. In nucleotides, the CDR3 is TGTGCCAGCAGCCAAGTGGGCGACCCCAGCTACGAGCAGTACTTC.

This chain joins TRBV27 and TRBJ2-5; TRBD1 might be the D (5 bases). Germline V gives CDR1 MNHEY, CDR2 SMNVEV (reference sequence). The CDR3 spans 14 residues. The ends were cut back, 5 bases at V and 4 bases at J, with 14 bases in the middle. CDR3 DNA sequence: TGTGCCAGCAGTCTTAAGGGGTTCGGAGAGACCCAGTACTTC. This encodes CASSLKGFGETQYF.

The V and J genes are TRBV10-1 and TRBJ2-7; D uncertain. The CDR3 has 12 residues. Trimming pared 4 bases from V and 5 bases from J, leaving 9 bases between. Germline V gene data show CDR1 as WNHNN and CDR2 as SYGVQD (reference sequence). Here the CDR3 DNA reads TGCGCCAGCAGTGGGGGTCTCCACGAGCAGTACTTC. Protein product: CASSGGLHEQYF.

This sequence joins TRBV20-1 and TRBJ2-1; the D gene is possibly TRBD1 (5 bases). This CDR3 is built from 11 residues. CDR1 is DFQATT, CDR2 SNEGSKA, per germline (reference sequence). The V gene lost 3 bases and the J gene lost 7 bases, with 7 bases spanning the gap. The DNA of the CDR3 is TGCAGTGCTAGGGGGCCGAATGAGCAGTTCTTC. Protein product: CSARGPNEQFF.

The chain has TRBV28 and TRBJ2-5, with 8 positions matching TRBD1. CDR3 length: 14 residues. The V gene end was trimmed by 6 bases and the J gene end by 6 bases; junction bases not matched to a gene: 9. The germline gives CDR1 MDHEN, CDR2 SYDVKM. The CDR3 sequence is CASSPTGDGKTQYF. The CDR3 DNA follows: TGTGCCAGCAGCCCGACAGGGGACGGGAAGACCCAGTACTTC. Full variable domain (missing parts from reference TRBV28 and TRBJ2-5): DVKVTQSSRYLVKRTGEKVFLECVQDMDHENMFWYRQDPGLGLRLIYFSYDVKMKEKGDIPEGYSVSREKKERFSLILESASTNQTSMYLCASSPTGDGKTQYFGPGTRLLVL.

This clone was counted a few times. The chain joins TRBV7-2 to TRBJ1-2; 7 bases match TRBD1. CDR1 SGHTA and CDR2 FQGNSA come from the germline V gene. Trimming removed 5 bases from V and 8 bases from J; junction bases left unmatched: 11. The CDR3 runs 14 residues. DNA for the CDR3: TGTGCCAGCAGCCTTACGACAGGGAATGAGGGCTACACCTTC. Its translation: CASSLTTGNEGYTF.

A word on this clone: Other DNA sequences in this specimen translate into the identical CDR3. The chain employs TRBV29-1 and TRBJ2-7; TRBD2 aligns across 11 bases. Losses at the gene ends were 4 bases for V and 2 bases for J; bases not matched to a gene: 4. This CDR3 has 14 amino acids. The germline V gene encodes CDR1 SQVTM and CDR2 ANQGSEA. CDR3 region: CSVAGTSGTYEQYF. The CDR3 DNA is TGCAGCGTTGCCGGGACTAGCGGTACCTACGAGCAGTACTTC.

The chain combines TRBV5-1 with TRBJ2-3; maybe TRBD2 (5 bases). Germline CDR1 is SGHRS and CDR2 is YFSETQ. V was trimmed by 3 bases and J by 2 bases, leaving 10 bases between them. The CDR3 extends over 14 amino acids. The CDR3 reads CASSSEDDTDTQYF. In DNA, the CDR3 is TGCGCCAGCAGCTCGGAGGATGACACAGATACGCAGTATTTT.

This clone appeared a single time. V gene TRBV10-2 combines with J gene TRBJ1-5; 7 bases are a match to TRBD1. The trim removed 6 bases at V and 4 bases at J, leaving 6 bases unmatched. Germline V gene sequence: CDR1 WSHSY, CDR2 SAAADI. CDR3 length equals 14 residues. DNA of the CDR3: TGCGCCAGCAGCGTAGGGGGCACGAATCAGCCCCAGCATTTT. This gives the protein CASSVGGTNQPQHF.

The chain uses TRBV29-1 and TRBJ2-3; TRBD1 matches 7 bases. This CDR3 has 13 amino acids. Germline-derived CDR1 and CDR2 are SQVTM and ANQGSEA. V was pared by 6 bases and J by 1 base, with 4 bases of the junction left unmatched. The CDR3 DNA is TGCAGCGTAACCGGACAGGGCACAGATACGCAGTATTTT. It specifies CSVTGQGTDTQYF.

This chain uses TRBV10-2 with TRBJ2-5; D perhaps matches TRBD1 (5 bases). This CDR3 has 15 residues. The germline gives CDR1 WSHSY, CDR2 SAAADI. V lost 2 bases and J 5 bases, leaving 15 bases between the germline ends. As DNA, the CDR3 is TGCGCCAGCAGTGAGAGGGGCTTTGGTGGGGAGACCCAGTACTTC. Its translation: CASSERGFGGETQYF.

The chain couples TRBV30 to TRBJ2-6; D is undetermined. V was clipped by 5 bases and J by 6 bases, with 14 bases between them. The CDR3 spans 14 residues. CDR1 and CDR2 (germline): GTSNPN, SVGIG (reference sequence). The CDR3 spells CAWARTAAANVLTF. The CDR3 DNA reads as TGTGCCTGGGCAAGGACGGCCGCGGCCAACGTCCTGACTTTC.

The CDR3 is CASRIRAAEAFF. CDR3 DNA: TGTGCCAGCAGGATCAGGGCGGCTGAAGCTTTCTTT. J is TRBJ1-1 and V is TRBV2; TRBD1 is a possible D gene (5 bases). The CDR3 runs 12 residues. Germline CDR1 reads SNHLY; CDR2 reads FYNNEI. V was cut by 6 bases and J by 6 bases, with 11 bases left in between.

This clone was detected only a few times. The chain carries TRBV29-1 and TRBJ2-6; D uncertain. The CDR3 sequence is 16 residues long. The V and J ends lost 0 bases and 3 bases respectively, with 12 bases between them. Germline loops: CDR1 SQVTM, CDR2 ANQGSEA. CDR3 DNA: TGCAGCGTTGAAGATAACAGCCCTCATGGGGCCAACGTCCTGACTTTC. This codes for CSVEDNSPHGANVLTF.

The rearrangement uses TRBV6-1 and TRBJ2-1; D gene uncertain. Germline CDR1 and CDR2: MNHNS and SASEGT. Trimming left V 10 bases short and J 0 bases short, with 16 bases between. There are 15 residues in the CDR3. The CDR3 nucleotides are TGTGCCACCACACGTCCTCGGAGCTCCTACAATGAGCAGTTCTTC. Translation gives CATTRPRSSYNEQFF.

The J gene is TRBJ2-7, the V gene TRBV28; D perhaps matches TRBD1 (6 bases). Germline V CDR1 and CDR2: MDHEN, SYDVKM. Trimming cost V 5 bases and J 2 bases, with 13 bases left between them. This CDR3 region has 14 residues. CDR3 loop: CASSQQGWTYEQYF. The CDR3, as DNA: TGTGCCAGCAGTCAACAGGGTTGGACCTACGAGCAGTACTTC.

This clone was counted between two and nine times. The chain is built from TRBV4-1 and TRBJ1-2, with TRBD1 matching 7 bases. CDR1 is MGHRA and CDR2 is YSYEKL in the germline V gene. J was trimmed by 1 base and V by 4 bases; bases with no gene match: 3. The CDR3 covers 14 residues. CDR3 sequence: CASSPDRDNYGYTF. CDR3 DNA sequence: TGCGCCAGCAGCCCAGACAGGGATAACTATGGCTACACCTTC.

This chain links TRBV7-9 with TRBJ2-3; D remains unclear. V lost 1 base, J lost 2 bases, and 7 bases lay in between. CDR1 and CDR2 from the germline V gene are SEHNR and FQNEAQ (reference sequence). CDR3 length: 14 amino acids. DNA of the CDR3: TGTGCCAGCAGCTTAGTGTTAGCCACAGATACGCAGTATTTT. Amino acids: CASSLVLATDTQYF.

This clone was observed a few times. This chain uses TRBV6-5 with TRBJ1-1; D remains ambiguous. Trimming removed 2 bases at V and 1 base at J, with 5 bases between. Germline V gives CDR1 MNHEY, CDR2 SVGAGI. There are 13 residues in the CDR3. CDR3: CASSYERNTEAFF. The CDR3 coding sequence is TGTGCCAGCAGTTACGAGAGGAACACTGAAGCTTTCTTT.

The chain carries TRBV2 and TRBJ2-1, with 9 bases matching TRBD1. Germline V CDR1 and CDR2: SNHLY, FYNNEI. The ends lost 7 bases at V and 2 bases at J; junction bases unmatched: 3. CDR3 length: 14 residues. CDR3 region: CASIGQGTYNEQFF. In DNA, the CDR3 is TGTGCCAGCATCGGACAGGGGACCTACAATGAGCAGTTCTTC.

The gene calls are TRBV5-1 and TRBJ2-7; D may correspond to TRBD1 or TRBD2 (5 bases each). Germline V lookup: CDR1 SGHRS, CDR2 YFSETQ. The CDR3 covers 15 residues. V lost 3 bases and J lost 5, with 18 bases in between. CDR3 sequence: CASSWGTAVSNEQYF. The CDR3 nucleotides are TGCGCCAGCAGCTGGGGGACGGCGGTAAGCAACGAGCAGTACTTC. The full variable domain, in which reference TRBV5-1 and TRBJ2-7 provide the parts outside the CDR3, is KAGVTQTPRYLIKTRGQQVTLSCSPISGHRSVSWYQQTPGQGLQFLFEYFSETQRNKGNFPGRFSGRQFSNSRSEMNVSTLELGDSALYLCASSWGTAVSNEQYFGPGTRLTVT.